This TCR beta chain was profiled in a study of PD-1 blockade in classical Hodgkin lymphoma. Across the whole study: Treatment was intravenous nivolumab, 3 mg/kg every 2 weeks, until progression.

Per germline, CDR1 DFQATT and CDR2 SNEGSKA (reference sequence). The CDR3 runs to 11 residues. Each of the patients experienced relapse following autologous stem cell transplantation, and their brentuximab vedotin exposure differed. Assay: immunoSEQ multiplex PCR; the TCRdb copy retains only in-frame clones and omits some. The sample comprises 20,000 to 25,000 clones, nearly 75% of which are singletons, and around 22% rests with the top ten. The chain recombines TRBV20-1 with TRBJ2-6; no reliable D call. This clonotype was sampled from a human donor with classical Hodgkin lymphoma. The sample was peripheral blood mononuclear cells (PBMCs), taken before the second cycle of nivolumab. CDR3 amino acids: CSPFGANVLTF. CDR3 in DNA: TGCAGCCCCTTTGGGGCCAACGTCCTGACTTTC.